This TCR beta chain was captured in a study of T cell changes during pregnancy in multiple sclerosis. From germline, CDR1 is LGHNA and CDR2 YNFKEQ. The CDR3 covers 14 residues. With V trimmed by 4 bases and J by 3 bases, 3 bases remained unmatched. The method was immunoSEQ multiplex PCR; TCRdb's version includes in-frame clones alone and lacks a portion of them. The repertoire has roughly 37,000 clones, 90% to 95% of them found once; the top ten carry around 0.47%. This TCR was sampled from a female donor in good health, enrolled as a control in a pregnancy study. V and J are TRBV4-2 and TRBJ2-7, with 10 bases matching TRBD2. Sample: CD4+ T cells from peripheral blood mononuclear cells, taken in the second trimester of pregnancy. The CDR3 DNA follows: TGTGCCAGCAGCCCAAGACTAGCGGGCTACGAGCAGTACTTC. This encodes CASSPRLAGYEQYF.